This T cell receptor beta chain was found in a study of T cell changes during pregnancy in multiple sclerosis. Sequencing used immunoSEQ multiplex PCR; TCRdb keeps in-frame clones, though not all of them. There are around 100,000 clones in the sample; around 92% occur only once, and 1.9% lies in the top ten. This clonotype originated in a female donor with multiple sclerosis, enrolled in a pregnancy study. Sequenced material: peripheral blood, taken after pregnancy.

The CDR3 loop is CASSLEGGSYNEQFF. CDR3 sequence (DNA): TGTGCCAGCAGCTTAGAGGGAGGATCCTACAATGAGCAGTTCTTC. The chain recombines TRBV7-2 with TRBJ2-1, with D possibly being TRBD2 (6 bases). The germline V gene encodes CDR1 SGHTA and CDR2 FQGNSA. The CDR3 runs 15 residues. The V end was cut by 1 base, the J end by 1 base, with 8 bases between.